The rows below give T cell receptor beta chains drawn from one sample of a study of identical twins. TCRdb ran MiXCR on the 5' RACE reads and lists one entry per CDR3 protein. The table has approximately 220,000 distinct CDR3 sequences, 7.5% seen once. The sample was also reused in another study, on yellow fever vaccine responses in identical twins.

The sequencing input was CD8+ T cells sorted from blood. The receptors derive from a woman younger than 35 in good health. The CDR3 runs from the conserved cysteine through the conserved F or W. D genes are given only for firm matches. Clone size is given for some rows only: seen once, a few or many times, or a class if the clone is expanded.

d_gene,j_gene,abundance,v_gene,CDR3nt,CDR3aa
.,TRBJ2-3,.,TRBV12-3/TRBV12-4,TGTGCCAGCAGTTTATCGCTGGATACGCAGTATTTT,CASSLSLDTQYF
.,TRBJ1-5,many,TRBV14,TGTGCCAGCAGCCAAGGGTCGGGGTTGCAGCCCCAGCATTTT,CASSQGSGLQPQHF
TRBD2,TRBJ2-7,.,TRBV11-3,TGTGCCAGCAGCTCTCCTCTAAGCGGGAGTATGAGCTACGAGCAGTACTTC,CASSSPLSGSMSYEQYF
.,TRBJ2-7,.,TRBV5-5,TGTGCCAGCAGCTTGGACGCCTACGAGCAGTACTTC,CASSLDAYEQYF
.,TRBJ2-1,.,TRBV29-1,TGCAGCGTTGAAGAAGGGGGACGCAATGAGCAGTTCTTC,CSVEEGGRNEQFF
TRBD2,TRBJ2-1,.,TRBV20-1,TGCAGTGCTAGAGATCCCCAGAGGGCTAGCGGGGGGTCCTACAATGAGCAGTTCTTC,CSARDPQRASGGSYNEQFF
.,TRBJ1-5,.,TRBV28,TGTGCCAGCAGTTTTAGAGGGAAGCAGCCCCAGCATTTT,CASSFRGKQPQHF
TRBD1,TRBJ2-2,many,TRBV29-1,TGCAGCGTCGAAGAAATACAGGGGCGTACCGGGGAGCTGTTTTTT,CSVEEIQGRTGELFF
.,TRBJ2-1,few,TRBV20-1,TGCAGTGCTAGAGAGAGGCTGGGCAGGGGGGCATACAATGAGCAGTTCTTC,CSARERLGRGAYNEQFF
.,TRBJ2-3,many,TRBV29-1,TGCAGCGGTCTAGGTGGGGGAATGCAGTATTTT,CSGLGGGMQYF
.,TRBJ2-2,many,TRBV12-3/TRBV12-4,TGTGCCAGCAGCCCGGGGACCGGGGAGCTGTTTTTT,CASSPGTGELFF
.,TRBJ1-1,few,TRBV6-5,TGTGCCAGCAGTTACGATCCGGGGGGGAACACTGAAGCTTTCTTT,CASSYDPGGNTEAFF
.,TRBJ2-1,many,TRBV7-8,TGTGCCAGCAGCCCCCTGGGTAGCGGCCTGGACTACAATGAGCAGTTCTTC,CASSPLGSGLDYNEQFF
TRBD1,TRBJ2-3,few,TRBV2,TGTGCCAGCCCGCCGGGACAGACTTCCACAGATACGCAGTATTTT,CASPPGQTSTDTQYF
.,TRBJ1-2,.,TRBV6-1,TGTGCCAGCAGTGGGCCCCGCGCCGCATTCCCTATGAGCTACACCTTC,CASSGPRAAFPMSYTF
.,TRBJ2-2,few,TRBV10-1,TGCGCCAGCAGTGATTTCATCGACACCGGGGAGCTGTTTTTT,CASSDFIDTGELFF
.,TRBJ1-2,few,TRBV7-6,TGTGCCAGCCCCTCCCGGGGGAACCCAAACTATGGCTACACCTTC,CASPSRGNPNYGYTF
.,TRBJ1-2,few,TRBV11-1,TGTGCCAGCAGCTTAGCGTACTTGACGGAGGGCGTGGAGGATGGCTACACCTTC,CASSLAYLTEGVEDGYTF
.,TRBJ2-3,many,TRBV5-1,TGCGCCAGCAGCTCCGAACAGGACATGGGAGATACGCAGTATTTT,CASSSEQDMGDTQYF
TRBD2,TRBJ2-7,.,TRBV29-1,TGCAGCGTTGTCCGGGAGGCCTCCTACGAGCAGTACTTC,CSVVREASYEQYF
TRBD1,TRBJ1-1,.,TRBV2,TGTGCCAGCATTAAGGGACAGGGGGCAGCCGCGGACACTGAAGCTTTCTTT,CASIKGQGAAADTEAFF
TRBD1,TRBJ2-2,.,TRBV6-5,TGTGCCAGCAGTTACTCGGCACCGGGACAGATCACCGGGGAGCTGTTTTTT,CASSYSAPGQITGELFF
.,TRBJ1-1,.,TRBV9,TGTGCCAGCAGCGCTTTCGGATCCGTAAAAAACACTGAAGCTTTCTTT,CASSAFGSVKNTEAFF
TRBD2,TRBJ2-3,many,TRBV24-1,TGTGCCACCAGTGATTTGCAGGGAGCGGGGGACCCCACAGATACGCAGTATTTT,CATSDLQGAGDPTDTQYF
TRBD2,TRBJ2-5,many,TRBV12-3/TRBV12-4,TGTGCCAGCAGCCTTCTGCTAGCGGGAGGGCAAGAGACCCAGTACTTC,CASSLLLAGGQETQYF
TRBD2,TRBJ2-2,few,TRBV5-4,TGTGCCAGCAGCGTTGTAGCGGGCGTCAACACCGGGGAGCTGTTTTTT,CASSVVAGVNTGELFF
.,TRBJ1-2,many,TRBV3-1,TGTGCCAGCAGCCAAGATTTTAACAGCGATGGCTACACCTTC,CASSQDFNSDGYTF
.,TRBJ2-3,many,TRBV24-1,TGTGCCACCAGTGATATGGGGGAGGCAGATACGCAGTATTTT,CATSDMGEADTQYF
.,TRBJ2-3,.,TRBV6-2/TRBV6-3,TGTGCCAGCAGTTACTCGAGCAGCGCGGATACGCAGTATTTT,CASSYSSSADTQYF
TRBD2,TRBJ2-5,few,TRBV12-3/TRBV12-4,TGTGCCAGCAGTTTAGGCCTAGCGGGAGGGATAGAGACCCAGTACTTC,CASSLGLAGGIETQYF
TRBD1,TRBJ1-6,many,TRBV7-6,TGTGCCAGCAGCACCACCGGGACAGGATCTTCACCCCTCCACTTT,CASSTTGTGSSPLHF
.,TRBJ2-5,few,TRBV2,TGTGCCAGCAGTGAATTCGCCTGGCAGGGGAAGGGAGAGACCCAGTACTTC,CASSEFAWQGKGETQYF
TRBD2,TRBJ2-5,many,TRBV24-1,TGTGCCACCAGTGTCATACTAGCGGGAGAAGAGACCCAGTACTTC,CATSVILAGEETQYF
TRBD2,TRBJ2-3,few,TRBV6-2/TRBV6-3,TGTGCCAGCAGTTACGACGGACTAGCGGGGGGATCAGATACGCAGTATTTT,CASSYDGLAGGSDTQYF
TRBD1,TRBJ1-2,many,TRBV5-1,TGCGCCAGCAGCTCCGGGACAGGGGCCGTTCTCTATGGCTACACCTTC,CASSSGTGAVLYGYTF
.,TRBJ1-1,.,TRBV2,TGTGCCAGCAGAGCCGGGACGCCAAGGGAGAACACTGAAGCTTTCTTT,CASRAGTPRENTEAFF
TRBD2,TRBJ2-1,.,TRBV14,TGTGCCAGCAGCCAGCGGGGGGGAATCTACAATGAGCAGTTCTTC,CASSQRGGIYNEQFF
.,TRBJ2-2,.,TRBV11-2,TGTGCCAGCAGCCTTGGGGTCTACACCGGGGAGCTGTTTTTT,CASSLGVYTGELFF
TRBD2,TRBJ2-2,.,TRBV10-1,TGCGCCAGCAGTGAAATCGGCGGGCTAGCGGGATCCGGGGAGCTGTTTTTT,CASSEIGGLAGSGELFF
TRBD1,TRBJ1-1,.,TRBV7-9,TGTGCCAGCAGCCCAACACAGGGGAGCCGCACTGAAGCTTTCTTT,CASSPTQGSRTEAFF
TRBD1,TRBJ1-3,.,TRBV20-1,TGCAGTGCTAGTTGGGACAGTATCCACGGAAACACCATATATTTT,CSASWDSIHGNTIYF
TRBD1,TRBJ2-2,.,TRBV6-5,TGTGCCAGCAGTTACTCAACAGGGGATACCGGGGAGCTGTTTTTT,CASSYSTGDTGELFF
TRBD2,TRBJ2-1,many,TRBV29-1,TGCAGCGTTGAAGATCTGGAGACTAGCGGGAGGGCCCCCTCCTACAATGAGCAGTTCTTC,CSVEDLETSGRAPSYNEQFF
.,TRBJ2-7,.,TRBV27,TGTGCCAGCAGTTTATCTGTTCCGGAGCTATCCTACGAGCAGTACTTC,CASSLSVPELSYEQYF
TRBD1,TRBJ2-1,few,TRBV12-3/TRBV12-4,TGTGCCAGCAGTTTAGCGGGACAGGGGAGTGAGCAGTTCTTC,CASSLAGQGSEQFF
.,TRBJ2-7,few,TRBV5-1,TGCGCCAGCAGCCATTTGGGGACGGGGTCCTACGAGCAGTACTTC,CASSHLGTGSYEQYF
TRBD1,TRBJ1-3,.,TRBV7-9,TGTGCCAGCAGCTCGGGACAGGGGGAAGACACCATATATTTT,CASSSGQGEDTIYF
TRBD1,TRBJ1-3,few,TRBV7-9,TGTGCCAGCATCGCACCAGAGTCAGGGGGGCACTCTACTTTT,CASIAPESGGHSTF
.,TRBJ1-5,many,TRBV4-1,TGCGCCAGCACCGCCGTTGAGGGTTATCAGCCCCAGCATTTT,CASTAVEGYQPQHF
.,TRBJ2-5,.,TRBV7-7,TGTGCCAGCAGCACTCTAGCGAAGGAACAAGAGACCCAGTACTTC,CASSTLAKEQETQYF
TRBD1,TRBJ2-1,many,TRBV29-1,TGCAGCGCTATCCAAACAGGGGGCCGGATGAATGAGCAGTTCTTC,CSAIQTGGRMNEQFF
.,TRBJ2-3,many,TRBV12-3/TRBV12-4,TGTGCCAGCAGTTTATTTGCGGGTGCAGATACGCAGTATTTT,CASSLFAGADTQYF